Shown below are 26 T cell receptor beta chains from a single sample sequenced in a study of early T cells in non-severe SARS-CoV-2 infection. MiXCR, applied by TCRdb to the 5' RACE reads, yields one record per CDR3 protein. The sample shows some 56,000 distinct CDR3 sequences, more than 12% of them seen only once. The sample here was whole blood, taken at baseline. The receptors originated from an adult who was a healthcare worker with PCR-confirmed SARS-CoV-2 infection or an uninfected control (not recorded which).

For this clonotype: One end of the junction does not line up with germline, which may come from a read error. CDR3 coding DNA: TGTGTCAGCAGCCCCCGGTTAGCGGACCAAGAGACCCAGTACTTC. As protein: CVSSPRLADQETQYF. The chain links TRBV7-9 to TRBJ2-5; possibly TRBD2 for D (6 bases). The CDR3 length is 15 residues. In germline, CDR1 is SEHNR, CDR2 FQNEAQ (reference sequence).

This chain links TRBV20-1 with TRBJ2-1, with unresolved D. CDR3 length: 12 residues. The V gene lost 3 bases and the J gene lost 5 bases, with 8 bases spanning the gap. Germline V lookup: CDR1 DFQATT, CDR2 SNEGSKA (reference sequence). CDR3 amino acids: CSARRPNNEQFF. The CDR3 coding sequence is TGCAGTGCTAGGCGGCCGAACAATGAGCAGTTCTTC.

V and J are TRBV11-2 and TRBJ1-6; TRBD1 is a possible D gene (6 bases). This CDR3 comprises 15 residues. Germline-derived CDR1 and CDR2 are SGHAT and FQNNGV. Trimming stripped 6 bases from V and 10 bases from J, with 19 bases between. CDR3 coding DNA: TGTGCCAGCAGGATGGGTGGCAGGGGAGTGTCACCCCTCCACTTT. This encodes CASRMGGRGVSPLHF.

This clonotype has a handful of counts. The CDR3 DNA reads as TGTGCCAGCAGCGCCTCCGGGGGGACAGGGTCGGTCGAGCAGTACTTC. Its protein is CASSASGGTGSVEQYF. The chain joins TRBV9 to TRBJ2-7, with 9 bases lining up with TRBD1. CDR3 length equals 16 residues. CDR1 and CDR2 from the germline V gene are SGDLS and YYNGEE. V shed 3 bases, J shed 6 bases, and the junction held 13 bases outside the gene matches.

V and J are TRBV12-3 or TRBV12-4 and TRBJ2-7; 8 positions match TRBD1. V dropped 4 bases and J dropped 2; count of bases not matched to a gene: 13. The CDR3 is made up of 17 amino acids. The CDR3 here is CASSSQQGTGDPYEQYF. In nucleotides, the CDR3 is TGTGCCAGCAGTTCGCAGCAAGGGACAGGCGATCCCTACGAGCAGTACTTC.

V usage is TRBV5-1 and J usage is TRBJ2-6; tentative D call: TRBD1 (6 bases). The CDR3 sequence is 18 residues long. Trimming took off 4 bases at V and 4 bases at J, with 21 bases between the two ends. Germline V gene lookup returns CDR1 SGHRS and CDR2 YFSETQ. The CDR3 spells CASSPEVQGKGGANVLTF. The DNA of the CDR3 is TGCGCCAGCAGCCCGGAGGTACAGGGTAAAGGCGGGGCCAACGTCCTGACTTTC.

This clonotype was picked up a small number of times. This chain connects TRBV10-1 to TRBJ2-2; TRBD2 matches at 12 bases. The germline CDR1 and CDR2 sequences are WNHNN and SYGVQD (reference sequence). This CDR3 has 16 residues. V was clipped by 4 bases and J by 4 bases; unmatched bases: 4. CDR3 in amino acids: CASSASTSGGTGELFF. In nucleotides, the CDR3 is TGCGCCAGCAGTGCCTCGACTAGCGGGGGCACCGGGGAGCTGTTTTTT.

The chain links TRBV6-1 to TRBJ1-5; the D is unclear. The germline V gene has CDR1 MNHNS and CDR2 SASEGT. This CDR3 has 16 amino acids. Trimming pared 0 bases from V and 0 bases from J, leaving 9 bases between. The CDR3 DNA reads as TGTGCCAGCAGTGAAGCGCCCAGATATAGCAATCAGCCCCAGCATTTT. Amino acids: CASSEAPRYSNQPQHF.

This clonotype has a count of ten or more. The CDR3: CASSETGPRISNEQFF. Here the CDR3 DNA reads TGCGCCAGCAGCGAGACCGGGCCTAGGATTAGCAATGAGCAGTTCTTC. The V call is TRBV10-2, the J call TRBJ2-1, with D unresolved. In germline, CDR1 is WSHSY, CDR2 SAAADI. CDR3 length: 16 amino acids. V was shortened by 6 bases and J by 6 bases, with 21 bases between the two germline ends.

The CDR3 here is CASSHGTSGLADTQYF. The CDR3 nucleotides are TGTGCCAGCAGCCATGGGACTAGCGGCCTAGCGGATACGCAGTATTTT. The chain employs TRBV28 and TRBJ2-3, with 11 bases aligning to TRBD2. The germline V gene has CDR1 MDHEN and CDR2 SYDVKM. Trimming at V came to 6 bases and at J to 6 bases, leaving 11 bases not matched to a gene. This CDR3 spans 16 amino acids.

This sequence joins TRBV7-9 and TRBJ2-7, with a possible D match to TRBD2 (6 bases). V was shortened by 2 bases and J by 3 bases, with 17 bases between the two germline ends. The CDR3 runs 16 residues. Germline CDR1 SEHNR, CDR2 FQNEAQ (reference sequence). CDR3: CASSLSLVAGHYEQYF. The CDR3 nucleotides read TGTGCCAGCAGCTTATCACTCGTGGCGGGGCACTACGAGCAGTACTTC.

The chain uses TRBV3-1 and TRBJ2-7; D is perhaps TRBD2 (5 bases). V lost 4 bases, J lost 4 bases, and 11 bases lay in between. The CDR3 contains 13 residues. Germline lookup yields CDR1 LGHDT and CDR2 YNNKEL (reference sequence). CDR3 region: CASSLNREYEQYF. The CDR3 DNA is TGTGCCAGCAGCCTTAATAGGGAGTACGAGCAGTACTTC.

The chain recombines TRBV3-1 with TRBJ2-7; 7 bases align to TRBD2. The CDR3 totals 13 residues. Germline CDR1 reads LGHDT; CDR2 reads YNNKEL (reference sequence). Trimming took 4 bases from V and 6 from J; bases not matched to a gene: 6. The CDR3 sequence: CASSRGLLGEQYF. CDR3 coding DNA: TGTGCCAGCAGCCGGGGACTATTGGGCGAGCAGTACTTC.

The genes are TRBV20-1 and TRBJ2-3, with TRBD2 matching over 7 bases. Germline loops: CDR1 DFQATT, CDR2 SNEGSKA (reference sequence). With 6 bases clipped from V and 0 bases from J, the junction kept 12 bases outside the gene matches. CDR3 size: 16 residues. CDR3 sequence: CSARDSRAGSTDTQYF. CDR3 DNA: TGCAGTGCCCGCGATAGCAGAGCGGGAAGCACAGATACGCAGTATTTT.

This clonotype was recorded at least ten times. The chain combines TRBV27 with TRBJ2-7, with D possibly matching TRBD1 (6 bases). V lost 5 bases, J lost 1 base, and 15 bases lay in between. From germline, CDR1 is MNHEY and CDR2 SMNVEV (reference sequence). This CDR3 comprises 15 residues. CDR3 sequence: CASSLRGTRSYEQYF. CDR3 nucleotide sequence: TGTGCCAGCAGTCTCCGAGGGACACGGTCCTACGAGCAGTACTTC.

V and J are TRBV12-3 or TRBV12-4 and TRBJ1-2; no clear D gene. V was trimmed by 4 bases and J by 5 bases, leaving 17 bases between them. The CDR3 consists of 15 residues. The CDR3 loop is CASSSSVLGSYGYTF. The CDR3 DNA is TGTGCCAGCAGTTCTAGTGTCCTTGGGAGTTATGGCTACACCTTC.

The chain couples TRBV7-6 to TRBJ1-4; TRBD1 matches at 9 bases. The V gene's germline CDR1 is SGHVS and CDR2 FNYEAQ. The CDR3 has 15 residues. Trimming removed 3 bases from V and 12 bases from J; junction bases left unmatched: 11. The CDR3 region has the DNA TGTGCCAGCAGCTTTTCCGGGACAGGGACTTCGGAACTGTTTTTT. Translation gives CASSFSGTGTSELFF.

The chain has TRBV20-1 and TRBJ2-7, with a weak D call TRBD1 (5 bases). The CDR3 consists of 12 residues. Germline CDR1 DFQATT, CDR2 SNEGSKA (reference sequence). V was shortened by 0 bases and J by 2 bases, with 5 bases between the two germline ends. The CDR3 bases are TGCAGTGCTAGAGAAGGGGCCTACGAGCAGTACTTC. Residues: CSAREGAYEQYF.

This clonotype was observed a handful of times. The genes are TRBV11-2 and TRBJ2-1; TRBD2 matches at 7 bases. Germline CDR1 reads SGHAT; CDR2 reads FQNNGV. The CDR3 is 16 amino acids. The V gene end was trimmed by 3 bases and the J gene end by 0 bases; junction bases not matched to a gene: 5. The CDR3 DNA is TGTGCCAGCAGCTTGGTGCGGGAGAACTCCTACAATGAGCAGTTCTTC. Amino acid sequence: CASSLVRENSYNEQFF.

This clonotype was seen a few times. The chain joins TRBV6-6 to TRBJ1-3; D not resolved. This CDR3 contains 16 residues. V was shortened by 0 bases and J by 2 bases, with 11 bases between the two germline ends. Looked up from germline, CDR1 is MNHNY and CDR2 is SVGAGI (reference sequence). CDR3 sequence reads: CASSYSNRRTGNTIYF. CDR3 in DNA: TGTGCCAGCAGTTACTCGAACAGAAGGACTGGAAACACCATATATTTT.

This clonotype was detected many times. The V gene is TRBV11-2, the J gene TRBJ2-7; 9 bases map to TRBD2. CDR1 SGHAT and CDR2 FQNNGV come from the germline V gene. Unmatched junction bases numbered 4, after V lost 1 base and J lost 3 bases. The CDR3 consists of 15 residues. The CDR3 bases are TGTGCCAGCAGCTTAGTACTAGCGGGCTACTACGAGCAGTACTTC. Translating gives CASSLVLAGYYEQYF.

This clonotype occurred a few times. The J gene is TRBJ2-3, the V gene TRBV27; 8 bases map to TRBD1. The CDR3 totals 16 residues. Germline V lookup: CDR1 MNHEY, CDR2 SMNVEV (reference sequence). V dropped 6 bases and J dropped 6; count of bases not matched to a gene: 14. DNA for the CDR3: TGTGCCAGCAGCCCGGGACAGGAGAGGACTTTGGATACGCAGTATTTT. This sequence encodes CASSPGQERTLDTQYF.

This clonotype has a handful of counts. The chain has TRBV12-3 or TRBV12-4 and TRBJ2-3, with D perhaps matching TRBD2 (6 bases). The length of the CDR3 is 16 residues. V was cut by 5 bases and J by 2 bases, with 17 bases left in between. CDR3 in amino acids: CASSEPGLRLTDTQYF. In nucleotides, the CDR3 is TGTGCCAGCAGTGAACCGGGACTCCGACTCACAGATACGCAGTATTTT.

This clonotype occurred a few times. The chain has TRBV12-3 or TRBV12-4 and TRBJ2-3; TRBD2 agrees at 13 bases. CDR3 length: 18 residues. The V segment lost 6 bases and the J segment 0 bases; nucleotides outside the gene matches: 9. In DNA form, the CDR3 reads TGTGCCAGCAGCGCGACTAGCGGGAGGACATCTAGCACAGATACGCAGTATTTT. Its translation is CASSATSGRTSSTDTQYF.

CDR3: CSARFPGQNTEAFF. CDR3 in DNA: TGCAGTGCTAGATTTCCGGGACAGAACACTGAAGCTTTCTTT. The chain carries TRBV20-1 and TRBJ1-1; maybe TRBD1 (6 bases). This CDR3 is built from 14 residues. Germline V CDR1 and CDR2: DFQATT, SNEGSKA (reference sequence). Trimming removed 2 bases at V and 1 base at J, with 11 bases between.

J is TRBJ2-7 and V is TRBV4-1, with D possibly TRBD1 on 5 matching bases. Germline CDR1 reads MGHRA; CDR2 reads YSYEKL. Trimming pared 0 bases from V and 7 bases from J, leaving 13 bases between. The CDR3 has 14 residues. CDR3 sequence: CASSQDSQGLEQYF. Written as DNA, the CDR3 is TGCGCCAGCAGCCAAGATAGCCAGGGCCTAGAGCAGTACTTC.